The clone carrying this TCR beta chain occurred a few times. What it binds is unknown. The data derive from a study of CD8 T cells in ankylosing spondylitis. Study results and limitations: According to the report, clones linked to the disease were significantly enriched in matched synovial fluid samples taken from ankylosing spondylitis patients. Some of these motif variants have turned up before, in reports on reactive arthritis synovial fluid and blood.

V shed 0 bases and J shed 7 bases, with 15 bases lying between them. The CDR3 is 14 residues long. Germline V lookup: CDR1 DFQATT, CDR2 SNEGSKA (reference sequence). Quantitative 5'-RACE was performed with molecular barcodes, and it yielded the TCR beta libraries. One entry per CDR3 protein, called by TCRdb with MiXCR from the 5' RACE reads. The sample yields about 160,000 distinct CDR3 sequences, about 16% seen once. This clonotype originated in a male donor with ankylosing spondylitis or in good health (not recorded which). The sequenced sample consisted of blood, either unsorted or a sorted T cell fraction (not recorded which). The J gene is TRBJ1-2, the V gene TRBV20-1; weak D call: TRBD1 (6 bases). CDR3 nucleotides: TGCAGTGCTAGAGAGCCCGGGGGGGCTCGTGGCTACACCTTC. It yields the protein CSAREPGGARGYTF.